This T cell receptor (beta chain) was profiled in a study of blood T cell repertoires in COVID-19 (dated by TCRdb to 2020 to 2022). About the investigation overall: Samples from collaborators originated in the United States, Italy and Spain and spanned both the acute and convalescent phases of COVID-19. The material from the prospective study consisted of cDNA or gDNA derived from T cells, B-cell-depleted T cells, or PBMCs. The dataset comprised deeply sampled blood TCRbeta repertoires from subjects exposed to, actively infected with, or recovered from COVID-19. The repertoires were released in a freely available public database meant as a resource for research on the immune response to SARS-CoV-2. Samples came from the ongoing ImmuneRACE study (first 160 participants) plus 1,254 subjects from 6 global collaborators. A de-identified subject ID, COVID-19 status, age in years and sex were almost always included in the sample metadata. Where available, HLA class I and class II types were taken from metadata supplied by the sample provider and were not determined by assay-based typing. General conclusions and limits of the study: The amount of clinical and demographic metadata varied by source and participant and was provided uncurated.

TCRbeta CDR3 regions were amplified from genomic DNA using the immunoSEQ Assay, a bias-controlled multiplex PCR. The authors' analysis ran thus. Nucleated cell counts per sample were estimated from amplification of reference gene primers within the assay. To quantify the absolute abundance of each unique TCRbeta CDR3 rearrangement, sequence reads were collapsed and filtered. Productive Simpson clonality was computed per sample as the square root of Simpson's diversity index over productive rearrangements. TCRdb provides this immuneACCESS table in a form limited to in-frame rearrangements. Some clones are lacking; in checked studies, under half of them reflect an unresolved V gene, and why the rest are absent is not known. From that table come the V and J calls and clone size; the DNA was used to work out D and trimming. This sample lists approximately 72,000 clones; around 83% were detected once. Jointly, the top ten make up roughly 32% of the sample.

The collaborating institutions used their own protocols to collect whole blood in K2EDTA tubes. For TCRbeta analysis, collaborators shipped samples in one of three forms: frozen whole blood, isolated PBMCs, or DNA extracted from either of those sample types. A remark on this clone: What this receptor recognizes is not known. No clone much larger than this one lies a single base away; base qualities are absent.

This sequence originates from an elderly woman with active or convalescent COVID-19. The sequencing sample was made of peripheral blood.

The CDR3 loop reads CASSPGQPMNGYTF. The nucleotide sequence reads TGCGCCAGCAGCCCCGGACAGCCCATGAATGGCTACACCTTC. The V and J genes are TRBV5-1 and TRBJ1-2; a tentative D call is TRBD1 (6 bases match). CDR1 SGHRS and CDR2 YFSETQ are derived from the germline V gene. The CDR3 runs 14 residues from the cysteine to the phenylalanine. This entry keeps only the CDR3 DNA: 42 bases, framed from base 1. V drops 4 bases and J drops 6 bases, leaving 16 bases in between.